The source of this T cell receptor beta chain is a study of control samples from healthy donors and cancer patients. Looked up from germline, CDR1 is LGHDT and CDR2 is YNNKEL (reference sequence). With 4 bases removed from V and 7 bases from J, the gap between germline ends came to 16 bases. This CDR3 region has 15 residues. The protocol was immunoSEQ multiplex PCR, while the TCRdb copy is restricted to in-frame clones and leaves out a portion. In the table there are approximately 90,000 clones, around 81% of which are singletons. The sequenced sample consisted of blood. This clonotype was obtained from a man aged 25-45 years in good health. This rearrangement joins TRBV3-1 (or the pseudogene TRBV3-2) to TRBJ1-4; D remains ambiguous. CDR3 loop: CASSPIGLNIEKLFF. The CDR3 DNA sequence: TGTGCCAGCAGCCCCATCGGGCTGAACATTGAAAAACTGTTTTTT.